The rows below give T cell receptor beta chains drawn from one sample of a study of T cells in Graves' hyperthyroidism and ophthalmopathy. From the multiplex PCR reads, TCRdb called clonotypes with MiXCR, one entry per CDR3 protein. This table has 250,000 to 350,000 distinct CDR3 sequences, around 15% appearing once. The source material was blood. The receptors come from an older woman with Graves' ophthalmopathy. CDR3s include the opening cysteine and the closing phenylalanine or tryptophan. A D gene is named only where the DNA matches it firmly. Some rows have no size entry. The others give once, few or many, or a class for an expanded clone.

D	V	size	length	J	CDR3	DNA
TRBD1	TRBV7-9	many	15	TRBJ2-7	CASSSDRTGGSEQYF	TGTGCCAGCAGCTCTGACAGGACAGGGGGTAGCGAGCAGTACTTC
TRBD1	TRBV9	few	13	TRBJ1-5	CASSKQGARPQHF	TGTGCCAGCAGCAAACAGGGGGCACGGCCCCAGCATTTT
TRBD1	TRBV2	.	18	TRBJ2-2	CASYWAGQGTLDTGELFF	TGTGCCAGCTATTGGGCGGGACAGGGCACTCTCGACACCGGGGAGCTGTTTTTT
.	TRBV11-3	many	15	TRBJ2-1	CASSSKGGRGDEQFF	TGTGCCAGCAGTTCTAAGGGGGGAAGGGGTGATGAGCAGTTCTTC
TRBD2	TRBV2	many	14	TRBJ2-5	CASKRGGPGETQYF	TGTGCCAGCAAGCGGGGAGGGCCGGGGGAGACCCAGTACTTC
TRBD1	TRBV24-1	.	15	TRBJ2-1	CATSEGQGTYNEQFF	TGTGCCACCAGTGAGGGACAGGGGACCTACAATGAGCAGTTCTTC
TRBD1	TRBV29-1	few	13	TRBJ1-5	CSVKTGSNQPQHF	TGCAGCGTGAAGACAGGGAGCAATCAGCCCCAGCATTTT
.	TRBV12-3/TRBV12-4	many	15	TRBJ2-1	CASSLTSTSYNEQFF	TGTGCCAGCAGTTTAACAAGTACCTCCTACAATGAGCAGTTCTTC
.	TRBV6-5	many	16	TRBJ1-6	CASSYSRGAYNSPLHF	TGTGCCAGCAGTTACTCGAGAGGGGCCTATAATTCACCCCTCCACTTT
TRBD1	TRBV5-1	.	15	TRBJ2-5	CASSSTGRGAETQYF	TGCGCCAGCAGCTCGACAGGGAGAGGGGCAGAGACCCAGTACTTC
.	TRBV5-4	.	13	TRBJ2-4	CASSLAGLDIQYF	TGTGCCAGCAGCTTGGCCGGGCTGGACATTCAGTACTTC
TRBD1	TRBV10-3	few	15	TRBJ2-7	CAISGGQGSSYEQYF	TGTGCCATCAGTGGTGGACAGGGGAGCTCCTACGAGCAGTACTTC
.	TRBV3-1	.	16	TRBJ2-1	CASSQDLSGPFNEQFF	TGTGCCAGCAGCCAAGATCTCAGCGGACCTTTTAATGAGCAGTTCTTC